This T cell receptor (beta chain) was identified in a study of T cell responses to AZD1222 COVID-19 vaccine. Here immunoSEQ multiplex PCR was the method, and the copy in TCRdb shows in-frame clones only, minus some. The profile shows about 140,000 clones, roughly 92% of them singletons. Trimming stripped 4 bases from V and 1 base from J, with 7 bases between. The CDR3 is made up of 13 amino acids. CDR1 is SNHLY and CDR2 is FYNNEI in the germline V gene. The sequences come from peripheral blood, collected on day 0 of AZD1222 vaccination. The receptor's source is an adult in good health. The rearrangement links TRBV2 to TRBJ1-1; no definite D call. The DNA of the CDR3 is TGTGCCAGCAGTGTCACGGAGAACACTGAAGCTTTCTTT. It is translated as CASSVTENTEAFF. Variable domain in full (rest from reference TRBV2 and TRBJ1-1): EPEVTQTPSHQVTQMGQEVILRCVPISNHLYFYWYRQILGQKVEFLVSFYNNEISEKSEIFDDQFSVERPDGSNFTLKIRSTKLEDSAMYFCASSVTENTEAFFGQGTRLTVV.